These 32 T cell receptor beta chains were all obtained from the same sample, sequenced in a study of immune heterogeneity within non-small cell lung tumors. Bulk tumor genomic DNA, around 600 ng per sample, was the template. Several biopsies were spaced far apart within each primary tumor and obtained as surgery took place. Patients went through curative surgery, and their non-small cell lung cancer was untreated and newly diagnosed. TCR beta CDR3 was amplified by multiplex PCR, first round ten to eleven cycles, 32 V and 13 J primers. Each CDR3 protein is one row after TCRdb ran MiXCR on the multiplex PCR reads. This table has approximately 19,000 distinct CDR3 sequences, 28% appearing once. The sequencing sample was made of lung tumor tissue. The receptors originated from a man in his forties with non-small cell lung cancer.

This clonotype was seen a few times. This chain connects TRBV24-1 to TRBJ2-2, with 8 bases that match TRBD1. Germline V CDR1 and CDR2: KGHDR, SFDVKD. The CDR3 has 16 residues. Trimming took 9 bases from V and 1 from J; bases not matched to a gene: 9. The CDR3 loop is CATSPGQVWNTGELFF. The CDR3 DNA reads as TGTGCCACCTCTCCGGGACAGGTTTGGAACACCGGGGAGCTGTTTTTT.

The rearrangement joins TRBV20-1 to TRBJ1-1; D remains ambiguous. Germline V CDR1 and CDR2: DFQATT, SNEGSKA (reference sequence). Trimming stripped 3 bases from V and 3 bases from J, with 11 bases between. CDR3 length equals 13 residues. The DNA of the CDR3 is TGCAGTGCTAGGGGTTGGGGTGACACTGAAGCTTTCTTT. Translating gives CSARGWGDTEAFF.

This clonotype has a handful of counts. The CDR3 DNA is TGTGCCAGCAGTTCTGCCGGGACAGGGATTATCGATGAGCAGTTCTTC. Translation: CASSSAGTGIIDEQFF. The chain employs TRBV12-3 or TRBV12-4 and TRBJ2-1, with 9 nucleotides matching TRBD1. V was pared by 4 bases and J by 8 bases, with 12 bases of the junction left unmatched. This CDR3 region has 16 residues.

This clonotype is termed medium-sized. This chain connects TRBV11-3 to TRBJ2-7; D is unclear. Germline CDR1 SGHNT, CDR2 YENEEA. Trimming stripped 2 bases from V and 0 bases from J, with 11 bases between. The CDR3 has 15 residues. CDR3 DNA sequence: TGTGCCAGCAGCTTACAAACCCAAAGCTCCTACGAGCAGTACTTC. Translating gives CASSLQTQSSYEQYF. The full variable domain, in which reference TRBV11-3 and TRBJ2-7 provide the parts outside the CDR3, is EAGVVQSPRYKIIEKKQPVAFWCNPISGHNTLYWYLQNLGQGPELLIRYENEEAVDDSQLPKDRFSAERLKGVDSTLKIQPAELGDSAVYLCASSLQTQSSYEQYFGPGTRLTVT.

On this clonotype itself: This may stem from a read error, because a much larger clone lies one nucleotide away. V usage is TRBV6-9 and J usage is TRBJ1-4; 9 bases align to TRBD1. This CDR3 region has 15 residues. The V and J ends lost 3 bases and 5 bases, in that order; junction bases with no gene match: 4. CDR1 MNHGY and CDR2 SVAAGI come from the germline V gene. In DNA form, the CDR3 reads TGTGCCAGCAGTTACGACAGGGGGTTCAATGAAAAACTGTTTTTT. This translates into CASSYDRGFNEKLFF.

By share of the sample, this clonotype is medium-sized. The chain links TRBV19 to TRBJ1-1; weak D call: TRBD1 (5 bases). CDR1 is LNHDA, CDR2 SQIVND, per germline (reference sequence). V was trimmed by 6 bases and J by 1 base, leaving 12 bases between them. There are 14 residues in the CDR3. The CDR3 DNA sequence: TGTGCCAGTAGGATCAGGGCAGAGAACACTGAAGCTTTCTTT. Its protein product is CASRIRAENTEAFF.

Turning to this clonotype: A single base separates this from a much larger clone, so it may be a read error. The chain is built from TRBV19 and TRBJ2-3, with 7 bases matching TRBD1. CDR3 length: 16 amino acids. Per germline, CDR1 LNHDA and CDR2 SQIVND (reference sequence). CDR3 bases: TGTGCCTCAGCCCCCTTGACAGGGAAGAGAACAGAAACGCAGTATTTT. It codes for CASAPLTGKRTETQYF.

The chain joins TRBV20-1 to TRBJ2-1; no clear D. V was trimmed by 6 bases and J by 2 bases, leaving 5 bases between them. Germline V CDR1 and CDR2: DFQATT, SNEGSKA (reference sequence). This CDR3 has 11 amino acids. The CDR3 DNA is TGCAGTGCGAGCCCCTACAATGAGCAGTTCTTC. Translation gives CSASPYNEQFF.

This sequence joins TRBV11-3 and TRBJ1-2; D ambiguous. The CDR3 is 15 residues long. The V and J ends lost 0 bases and 5 bases respectively, with 13 bases between them. CDR1 is SGHNT, CDR2 YENEEA, per germline. As DNA, the CDR3 is TGTGCCAGCAGCTTAGACGGTCCCGGGAATTATGGCTACACCTTC. This sequence encodes CASSLDGPGNYGYTF.

Comment on this clonotype: A much larger clone lies a single base off, so this may be a read error. The CDR3: CASSAVASQPQHF. CDR3 sequence (DNA): TGTGCCAGCAGCGCCGTGGCGAGTCAGCCCCAGCATTTT. V and J are TRBV7-2 and TRBJ1-5, with D unresolved. In germline, CDR1 is SGHTA, CDR2 FQGNSA. The CDR3 runs 13 residues. With 5 bases removed from V and 6 bases from J, the gap between germline ends came to 11 bases.

This clonotype was recorded at least ten times. The gene calls are TRBV7-8 and TRBJ2-7, with 12 bases matching TRBD2. CDR1 is SGHVS and CDR2 is FQNEAQ in the germline V gene. V was clipped by 5 bases and J by 5 bases; unmatched bases: 4. This CDR3 is built from 14 residues. The CDR3 here is CASSMTSGSHEQYF. The CDR3 DNA reads as TGTGCCAGCAGCATGACTAGCGGGAGCCACGAGCAGTACTTC.

In its sample, this clonotype was seen a few times. V and J are TRBV11-1 and TRBJ2-1, with 7 positions matching TRBD2. Germline assignment: CDR1 SGHAT and CDR2 FQDESV (reference sequence). CDR3 length: 17 amino acids. Trimming took 5 bases from V and 1 from J; bases not matched to a gene: 11. The CDR3 loop is CASSRGRALGSYNEQFF. For the CDR3, the DNA is TGTGCCAGCAGCCGGGGGAGGGCCTTAGGGTCCTACAATGAGCAGTTCTTC.

This clonotype was recorded many times. This chain connects TRBV27 to TRBJ2-2; the D gene is possibly TRBD2 (6 bases). CDR1 and CDR2 (germline): MNHEY, SMNVEV (reference sequence). Trimming took 5 bases from V and 4 from J, leaving 14 bases between them. The CDR3 runs 15 residues. CDR3 coding DNA: TGTGCCAGCAGTGAAGGCAGCGGGTTCACCGGGGAGCTGTTTTTT. It specifies CASSEGSGFTGELFF.

By share, this clonotype counts as medium-sized. V usage is TRBV24-1 and J usage is TRBJ1-5; D may be TRBD1 (6 bases). This CDR3 has 14 amino acids. Trimming shortened V by 2 bases and J by 7 bases, and 11 bases separated the two germline ends. The germline CDR1 and CDR2 sequences are KGHDR and SFDVKD. The CDR3, as DNA: TGTGCCACCAGTGATTCAGGGGATTGGCAGCCCCAGCATTTT. This sequence encodes CATSDSGDWQPQHF.

Note on this clonotype: A much bigger clone sits one base away, suggesting this may be a read error. This chain uses TRBV10-3 with TRBJ2-7; 13 bases line up with TRBD2. Germline V CDR1 and CDR2: ENHRY, SYGVKD. The CDR3 totals 16 residues. The CDR3 region is CAIGESGLAGVYEQYF. Written as DNA, the CDR3 is TGTGCCATCGGTGAGTCAGGACTAGCGGGAGTCTACGAGCAGTACTTC.

Ten or more counts support this clonotype. The chain joins TRBV4-1 to TRBJ2-7; TRBD1 might be the D (6 bases). This CDR3 is 15 amino acids long. The germline gives CDR1 MGHRA, CDR2 YSYEKL. Trimming pared 4 bases from V and 5 bases from J, leaving 18 bases between. The CDR3 bases are TGCGCCAGCAGCCCGTTGGACAGCTCGGTCCACGAGCAGTACTTC. Its translation: CASSPLDSSVHEQYF.

The rearrangement uses TRBV20-1 and TRBJ2-1; TRBD2 agrees at 14 bases. The CDR3 is made up of 17 amino acids. Germline CDR1 reads DFQATT; CDR2 reads SNEGSKA (reference sequence). V lost 6 bases, J lost 2 bases, and 9 bases stayed unmatched. The CDR3 spells CSARLAGGLSAYNEQFF. Here the CDR3 DNA reads TGCAGTGCAAGACTAGCGGGAGGGCTTTCAGCCTACAATGAGCAGTTCTTC.

The table lists this clonotype with many counts. The chain joins TRBV6-2 or TRBV6-3 to TRBJ2-7, with D unclear. The germline V gene has CDR1 MNHEY and CDR2 SVGEGT. V lost 7 bases and J 0 bases, leaving 10 bases between the germline ends. The CDR3 consists of 13 residues. Written as DNA, the CDR3 is TGTGCCAGCAAATCTACAGCCTCCTACGAGCAGTACTTC. It yields the protein CASKSTASYEQYF.

The gene calls are TRBV7-9 and TRBJ2-1, with D hard to call. Germline values: CDR1 SEHNR, CDR2 FQNEAQ (reference sequence). The CDR3 spans 16 residues. Trimming left V 2 bases short and J 6 bases short, with 17 bases between. CDR3: CASSLKDVQLGNEQFF. The DNA for the CDR3 is TGTGCCAGCAGCTTAAAAGACGTACAGTTAGGCAATGAGCAGTTCTTC.

Ten or more counts support this clonotype. The chain carries TRBV10-3 and TRBJ1-2; D is unclear. V was cut by 6 bases and J by 8 bases, with 19 bases left in between. The germline V gene has CDR1 ENHRY and CDR2 SYGVKD. This CDR3 comprises 14 residues. The CDR3 here is CAISIIDRRRGYTF. The CDR3 coding sequence is TGTGCCATCAGCATTATAGACCGCCGGAGGGGCTACACCTTC.

The CDR3 sequence is CASSSQGRATQYF. The CDR3 bases are TGTGCCAGCAGCTCACAGGGTCGCGCGACCCAGTACTTC. The V gene is TRBV11-1, the J gene TRBJ2-5; possible D gene TRBD1, 6 bases. Germline CDR1 is SGHAT and CDR2 is FQDESV (reference sequence). This CDR3 has 13 amino acids. V lost 4 bases and J 7 bases, leaving 13 bases between the germline ends.

This clonotype was detected many times. The CDR3: CASSFRHNQPQHF. In DNA, the CDR3 is TGTGCCAGCAGTTTTCGACACAATCAGCCCCAGCATTTT. The rearrangement joins TRBV27 to TRBJ1-5; D unclear. CDR1 is MNHEY and CDR2 is SMNVEV in the germline V gene (reference sequence). V was cut by 3 bases and J by 3 bases, with 6 bases left in between. The CDR3 runs to 13 residues.

This rearrangement joins TRBV20-1 to TRBJ1-2; 8 nucleotides agree with TRBD1. CDR3 length equals 13 residues. J gave up 9 bases and V 0 bases, and 6 bases lay outside the gene matches. Germline V gene data show CDR1 as DFQATT and CDR2 as SNEGSKA (reference sequence). CDR3 sequence: CSARDGQGESYTF. The CDR3, as DNA: TGCAGTGCTAGAGATGGACAGGGAGAGAGCTACACCTTC.

The table lists this clonotype with a few counts. The V call is TRBV29-1, the J call TRBJ2-1; weak D call: TRBD2 (5 bases). Germline CDR1 reads SQVTM; CDR2 reads ANQGSEA. V lost 6 bases to trimming and J lost 5 bases, with 17 bases between them. The CDR3 has 14 amino acids. The CDR3 sequence: CSVWGWRADNEQFF. CDR3 in DNA: TGCAGCGTCTGGGGATGGCGGGCGGACAATGAGCAGTTCTTC.

This clonotype has just a few counts. The chain uses TRBV19 and TRBJ1-5; D uncertain. This CDR3 is 13 amino acids long. CDR1 and CDR2 from the germline V gene are LNHDA and SQIVND (reference sequence). The V gene lost 6 bases and the J gene lost 0 bases, with 6 bases spanning the gap. CDR3 nucleotides: TGTGCCAGTAGGCGGGATAGCAATCAGCCCCAGCATTTT. Protein product: CASRRDSNQPQHF.

For this clonotype: A junction boundary mismatches the germline segment, possibly from a read error. The chain employs TRBV14 and TRBJ1-3, with D unclear. Germline V gene lookup returns CDR1 SGHDN and CDR2 FVKESK. This CDR3 has 14 residues. CDR3 sequence (DNA): TGTGCCAGCAGCCAAGATTCCTCTGTAAACACCATATATTTT. It translates to CASSQDSSVNTIYF.

The chain employs TRBV19 and TRBJ2-7; a possible D gene is TRBD1 (6 bases). The CDR3 is made up of 15 amino acids. The V and J ends lost 3 bases and 1 base respectively, with 13 bases between them. Germline CDR1 reads LNHDA; CDR2 reads SQIVND (reference sequence). The CDR3 region is CASSIGRDISYEQYF. The DNA of the CDR3 is TGTGCCAGTAGTATCGGTCGGGACATTTCCTACGAGCAGTACTTC.

In its sample, this clonotype was seen a few times. This chain connects TRBV6-2 or TRBV6-3 to TRBJ2-3, with a weak D call TRBD2 (6 bases). The CDR3 extends over 15 amino acids. Germline assignment: CDR1 MNHEY and CDR2 SVGEGT. The ends were cut back, 7 bases at V and 3 bases at J, with 17 bases in the middle. CDR3 sequence reads: CASTLRGSPTDTQYF. Here the CDR3 DNA reads TGTGCCAGCACCCTGCGGGGTTCACCGACAGATACGCAGTATTTT.

A remark on this clonotype: This may be a read error: a much more frequent sequence differs by one nucleotide. The gene calls are TRBV12-3 or TRBV12-4 and TRBJ1-3; D unresolved. The CDR3 runs 15 residues. CDR3 DNA: TGTGCCAGCAGCCGCCGGGCCGGCTCTGGAAACACCATATGTTTT. It specifies CASSRRAGSGNTICF.

This rearrangement joins TRBV10-3 to TRBJ2-1; D is possibly TRBD2 (6 bases). The V end was cut by 10 bases, the J end by 7 bases, with 20 bases between. Germline-derived CDR1 and CDR2 are ENHRY and SYGVKD. This CDR3 spans 14 amino acids. DNA of the CDR3: TGTGCCACCACTACTAGCTTAGACGCAAATGAGCAGTTCTTC. Residues: CATTTSLDANEQFF.

This clonotype was recorded a few times. The J gene is TRBJ2-1, the V gene TRBV9; TRBD1 or TRBD2 may be the D gene (6 bases each). Germline V lookup: CDR1 SGDLS, CDR2 YYNGEE. The CDR3 extends over 16 amino acids. V was pared by 4 bases and J by 0 bases, with 14 bases between. The CDR3 spells CASSPGGGLSYNEQFF. The CDR3 region has the DNA TGTGCCAGCAGCCCCGGAGGGGGACTCTCCTACAATGAGCAGTTCTTC.

V usage is TRBV13 and J usage is TRBJ2-3, with TRBD2 matching over 9 bases. Germline V lookup: CDR1 PRHDT, CDR2 FYEKMQ (reference sequence). The J segment lost 2 bases and the V segment lost 2 bases, leaving 5 bases of the junction unmatched. This CDR3 has 16 amino acids. CDR3 DNA sequence: TGTGCCAGCAGCTTAAGGGGCGGGAGGGTCACAGATACGCAGTATTTT. Residues: CASSLRGGRVTDTQYF.